This T cell receptor beta chain originates from a study of blood T cells in healthy people across ages. The V end was cut by 0 bases, the J end by 7 bases, with 9 bases between. There are 13 residues in the CDR3. The germline V gene has CDR1 LNHNV and CDR2 YYDKDF (reference sequence). Every participating donor contributed about 10 milliliters of peripheral blood through a draw. For the second PCR, which ran for about 6 to 11 cycles, a sample-barcoded 5' primer and a J-beta primer mix were used. TCRdb reprocessed the 5' RACE reads with MiXCR, giving one entry per CDR3 protein. The sample holds fewer than 2 million distinct CDR3 sequences, about two fifths seen once.

The chain employs TRBV15 and TRBJ1-2, with a weak D call TRBD1 (5 bases). The clonotype comes from a human donor in good health. What was sequenced was blood. CDR3 DNA sequence: TGTGCCACCAGCAGAGATAGGGGCCGTGGCTACACCTTC. This sequence encodes CATSRDRGRGYTF.